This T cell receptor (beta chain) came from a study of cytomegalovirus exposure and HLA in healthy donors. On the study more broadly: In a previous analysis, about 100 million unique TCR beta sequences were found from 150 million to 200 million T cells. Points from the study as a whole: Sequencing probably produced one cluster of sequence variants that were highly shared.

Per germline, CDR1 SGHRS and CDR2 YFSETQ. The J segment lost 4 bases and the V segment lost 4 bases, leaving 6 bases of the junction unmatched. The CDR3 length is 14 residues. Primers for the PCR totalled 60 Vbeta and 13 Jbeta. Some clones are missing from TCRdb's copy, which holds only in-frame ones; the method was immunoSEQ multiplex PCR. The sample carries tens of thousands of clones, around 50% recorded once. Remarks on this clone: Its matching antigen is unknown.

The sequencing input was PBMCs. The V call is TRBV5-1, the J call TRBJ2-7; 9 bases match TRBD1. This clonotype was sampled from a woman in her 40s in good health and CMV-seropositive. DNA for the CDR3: TGCGCCAGCAGCGTAACCGGGACAGGGTACGAGCAGTACTTC. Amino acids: CASSVTGTGYEQYF.